Reported below is one TCR beta chain. Its antigen is unknown. The sample originates from a study of OX40 agonist ivuxolimab in advanced cancers. Whole-study context: Prior therapy, whether anti-PD-1, anti-PD-L1 or anti-CTLA-4, was allowed, and more than 35% had some.

The table came from immunoSEQ multiplex PCR; TCRdb's copy has only in-frame clones and leaves some out. This table has about 93,000 clones, about 90% appearing once. Study-level points and caveats: Relative to CD4+ cells, CD8+ T cells on average had more expanded clones.

The J segment lost 4 bases and the V segment lost 4 bases, leaving 9 bases of the junction unmatched. CDR1 is SGDLS and CDR2 is YYNGEE in the germline V gene. The CDR3 runs to 15 residues. The clonotype was recovered from an adult with an advanced solid tumor such as melanoma, head and neck, liver or kidney cancer. The gene calls are TRBV9 and TRBJ2-3, with 7 nucleotides matching TRBD1. The sequenced sample was CD4+ or CD8+ T cells sorted from blood, obtained in a trial of the OX40 agonist ivuxolimab. The CDR3 DNA is TGTGCCAGCAGCCCTAGTGGGCAGGGGGCAGATACGCAGTATTTT. Translating it yields CASSPSGQGADTQYF. The variable domain in full, completed from reference TRBV9 and TRBJ2-3, reads DSGVTQTPKHLITATGQRVTLRCSPRSGDLSVYWYQQSLDQGLQFLIQYYNGEERAKGNILERFSAQQFPDLHSELNLSSLELGDSALYFCASSPSGQGADTQYFGPGTRLTVL.